Below, 21 T cell receptor beta chains from the same sample are listed, as sequenced in a study of blood T cell repertoires in COVID-19. The table came from immunoSEQ multiplex PCR; TCRdb's copy has only in-frame clones and leaves some out. The table includes about 180,000 clones, about 85% detected once. The sample comprised peripheral blood. The source of these receptors is a woman of 80 years or more with acute or convalescent COVID-19.

This clone was seen a few times. The J gene is TRBJ2-1, the V gene TRBV25-1; a weak D match, TRBD2 (6 bases). Germline V gives CDR1 MGHDK, CDR2 SYGVNS. The CDR3 runs 13 residues. Trimming removed 9 bases at V and 8 bases at J, with 17 bases between. The CDR3 nucleotides read TGTGCCAGACCACGGGACTGGCGAGATGAGCAGTTCTTC. Protein product: CARPRDWRDEQFF. The full variable domain, with the rest looked up from reference TRBV25-1 and TRBJ2-1, is EADIYQTPRYLVIGTGKKITLECSQTMGHDKMYWYQQDPGMELHLIHYSYGVNSTEKGDLSSESTVSRIRTEHFPLTLESARPSHTSQYLCARPRDWRDEQFFGPGTRLTVL.

The rearrangement links TRBV7-9 to TRBJ2-5; D might be TRBD1 (5 bases). Germline CDR1 SEHNR, CDR2 FQNEAQ (reference sequence). Trimming pared 5 bases from V and 5 bases from J, leaving 15 bases between. The CDR3 totals 14 residues. The chain's CDR3 is CASSLSTVSETQYF. CDR3 sequence (DNA): TGTGCCAGCAGCCTTTCGACAGTGTCCGAGACCCAGTACTTC.

V gene TRBV12-1 combines with J gene TRBJ1-1; the table gives TRBD1 as D, unverified against the DNA. TRBV12-1 is marked as a pseudogene. This CDR3 contains 16 residues. The CDR3 loop is CASSSRGDRRNTEAFF. For the CDR3, the DNA is TGTGCCAGCAGCTCAAGGGGGGACAGGCGGAACACTGAAGCTTTCTTT.

This clone was seen a few times. The J gene is TRBJ2-2, the V gene TRBV5-1; a possible D gene is TRBD1 (5 bases). This CDR3 spans 14 amino acids. The germline gives CDR1 SGHRS, CDR2 YFSETQ. V shed 7 bases and J shed 3 bases, with 13 bases lying between them. CDR3 DNA: TGCGCCAGCCAAGGGGCACAAGACACCGGGGAGCTGTTTTTT. Translation gives CASQGAQDTGELFF.

The chain carries TRBV19 and TRBJ2-3; maybe TRBD1 (6 bases). Germline V lookup: CDR1 LNHDA, CDR2 SQIVND (reference sequence). The CDR3 has 15 residues. The V gene lost 6 bases and the J gene lost 0 bases, with 13 bases spanning the gap. The CDR3 DNA follows: TGTGCCAGTAGGATACAGGGTTTCAGCACAGATACGCAGTATTTT. Its protein is CASRIQGFSTDTQYF.

V gene TRBV24-1 combines with J gene TRBJ2-1; a weak D match, TRBD2 (5 bases). V was clipped by 4 bases and J by 0 bases, with 9 bases between them. CDR1 is KGHDR and CDR2 is SFDVKD in the germline V gene. The CDR3 has 15 amino acids. CDR3 sequence reads: CATSDGISSYNEQFF. As DNA, the CDR3 is TGTGCCACCAGTGACGGGATTAGCTCCTACAATGAGCAGTTCTTC.

The V call is TRBV24-1, the J call TRBJ2-2; 9 positions agree with TRBD2. Germline-derived CDR1 and CDR2 are KGHDR and SFDVKD. Trimming cost V 5 bases and J 0 bases; bases outside gene matches: 15. CDR3 size: 20 residues. CDR3 sequence reads: CATSAIRGAGTSSNTGELFF. The CDR3 nucleotides read TGTGCCACCAGTGCAATAAGGGGGGCCGGGACTAGCTCGAACACCGGGGAGCTGTTTTTT.

J is TRBJ2-7 and V is TRBV21-1; TRBD1 reflects the table's D call only, with no check against the DNA. TRBV21-1 is a pseudogene. The CDR3 contains 16 residues. CDR3: CASSKAPGQGGYEQYF. The CDR3 DNA reads as TGTGCCAGCAGCAAAGCGCCGGGACAGGGAGGCTACGAGCAGTACTTC.

The V call is TRBV6-2 or TRBV6-3, the J call TRBJ1-1; D is unresolved. Germline CDR1 MNHEY, CDR2 SVGEGT. The CDR3 has 13 amino acids. Between the trimmed V and J ends, which lost 0 bases and 5 bases, there was a span of 7 bases. The CDR3 spells CASSYSSVTEAFF. The CDR3 DNA follows: TGTGCCAGCAGTTACTCTTCCGTTACTGAAGCTTTCTTT.

J is TRBJ1-2 and V is TRBV10-2; 9 bases are shared with TRBD1. Unmatched junction bases numbered 11, after V lost 4 bases and J lost 8 bases. The CDR3 contains 15 residues. Germline lookup yields CDR1 WSHSY and CDR2 SAAADI. Written as DNA, the CDR3 is TGCGCCAGCAGTGGGACTGTACAGGGGGCGAAGGGCTACACCTTC. Its translation: CASSGTVQGAKGYTF.

The rearrangement joins TRBV5-1 to TRBJ1-4, with TRBD1 as a possible D gene (6 bases). The CDR3 has 13 residues. V was trimmed by 5 bases and J by 8 bases, leaving 13 bases between them. Germline values: CDR1 SGHRS, CDR2 YFSETQ. The DNA of the CDR3 is TGCGCCAGCAGAGGAACAGGGCAGGAAAAACTGTTTTTT. Protein product: CASRGTGQEKLFF.

V is TRBV10-2 and J is TRBJ1-3; the match to TRBD1 covers 10 bases. This CDR3 has 18 residues. The J segment lost 0 bases and the V segment lost 6 bases, leaving 11 bases of the junction unmatched. CDR1 WSHSY and CDR2 SAAADI come from the germline V gene. Here the CDR3 DNA reads TGCGCCAGCAGGGCTACCCGGGACAGGGGTTCCTCTGGAAACACCATATATTTT. Translating it yields CASRATRDRGSSGNTIYF.

Worth noting for this clone: Other DNA sequences in this sample translate to the same CDR3. The V call is TRBV7-2, the J call TRBJ2-2; D may be TRBD2 (5 bases). V was clipped by 0 bases and J by 3 bases, with 8 bases between them. CDR3 length equals 15 residues. Germline lookup yields CDR1 SGHTA and CDR2 FQGNSA. This CDR3 is CASSLALADTGELFF. CDR3 DNA: TGTGCCAGCAGCTTAGCGCTAGCCGACACCGGGGAGCTGTTTTTT. The full variable domain, with the rest looked up from reference TRBV7-2 and TRBJ2-2, is GAGVSQSPSNKVTEKGKDVELRCDPISGHTALYWYRQSLGQGLEFLIYFQGNSAPDKSGLPSDRFSAERTGGSVSTLTIQRTQQEDSAVYLCASSLALADTGELFFGEGSRLTVL.

This chain connects TRBV2 to TRBJ1-1; D remains ambiguous. Trimming shortened V by 7 bases and J by 5 bases, and 14 bases separated the two germline ends. This CDR3 spans 13 amino acids. Per germline, CDR1 SNHLY and CDR2 FYNNEI. The CDR3 loop reads CASTAEGQTEAFF. The CDR3 DNA is TGTGCCAGCACAGCGGAAGGCCAAACTGAAGCTTTCTTT. The full variable domain, with the rest looked up from reference TRBV2 and TRBJ1-1, is EPEVTQTPSHQVTQMGQEVILRCVPISNHLYFYWYRQILGQKVEFLVSFYNNEISEKSEIFDDQFSVERPDGSNFTLKIRSTKLEDSAMYFCASTAEGQTEAFFGQGTRLTVV.

This clone appeared once. The V gene is TRBV10-3, the J gene TRBJ2-2; TRBD2 might be the D (7 bases). This CDR3 region has 15 residues. The germline V and J ends were trimmed by 4 bases and 3 bases, with 12 bases remaining between them. Germline values: CDR1 ENHRY, CDR2 SYGVKD. As DNA, the CDR3 is TGTGCCATCAGTGTCGGGGGGCTAGACACCGGGGAGCTGTTTTTT. Translated: CAISVGGLDTGELFF.

This chain joins TRBV5-4 and TRBJ1-4, with D maybe TRBD1 (6 bases). V shed 6 bases and J shed 4 bases, with 16 bases lying between them. From germline, CDR1 is SGHNT and CDR2 YYREEE (reference sequence). The CDR3 has 15 amino acids. The CDR3 spells CASTLGGQSNEKLFF. The CDR3 DNA sequence: TGTGCCAGCACCCTAGGCGGACAGAGTAATGAAAAACTGTTTTTT.

The V and J genes are TRBV14 and TRBJ2-7; 9 nucleotides align to TRBD1. CDR3 length: 13 residues. Germline lookup yields CDR1 SGHDN and CDR2 FVKESK. V dropped 4 bases and J dropped 6; count of bases not matched to a gene: 4. Written as DNA, the CDR3 is TGTGCCAGCAGCCGGGGACAGGGACGCGAGCAGTACTTC. It translates to CASSRGQGREQYF.

The genes are TRBV12-5 and TRBJ2-2, with 11 bases fitting TRBD1. Losses at the gene ends were 5 bases for V and 8 bases for J; bases not matched to a gene: 10. The germline CDR1 and CDR2 sequences are LGHNT and FRNRAP. The CDR3 sequence is 16 residues long. CDR3 nucleotide sequence: TGTGCTAGTGGTCCAACCCGGACAGGGGGCTTGGGGGAGCTGTTTTTT. It codes for CASGPTRTGGLGELFF.

The rearrangement joins TRBV5-5 to TRBJ1-6; D is uncertain. The V and J ends lost 0 bases and 6 bases respectively, with 13 bases between them. The CDR3 is 16 residues long. Germline assignment: CDR1 SGHKS and CDR2 YYEKEE (reference sequence). The CDR3 DNA reads as TGTGCCAGCAGCTTGGCCGAGGGTGGCGGTAATTCACCCCTCCACTTT. Protein product: CASSLAEGGGNSPLHF.

This chain uses TRBV27 with TRBJ2-5; 9 nucleotides match TRBD2. Trimming took 6 bases from V and 2 from J; bases not matched to a gene: 10. The CDR3 spans 16 residues. The germline V gene encodes CDR1 MNHEY and CDR2 SMNVEV (reference sequence). CDR3 amino acids: CASSRYQREAQETQYF. CDR3 coding DNA: TGTGCCAGCAGCCGGTACCAGCGGGAGGCTCAAGAGACCCAGTACTTC.

For the CDR3, the DNA is TGTGCCAGCAGCTTACAGGGGTGGAAGAACACTGAAGCTTTCTTT. Amino acid sequence: CASSLQGWKNTEAFF. V usage is TRBV7-9 and J usage is TRBJ1-1, with D possibly being TRBD1 (6 bases). Looked up from germline, CDR1 is SEHNR and CDR2 is FQNEAQ (reference sequence). This CDR3 is built from 15 residues. Trimming removed 2 bases from V and 1 base from J, with 11 bases in between.